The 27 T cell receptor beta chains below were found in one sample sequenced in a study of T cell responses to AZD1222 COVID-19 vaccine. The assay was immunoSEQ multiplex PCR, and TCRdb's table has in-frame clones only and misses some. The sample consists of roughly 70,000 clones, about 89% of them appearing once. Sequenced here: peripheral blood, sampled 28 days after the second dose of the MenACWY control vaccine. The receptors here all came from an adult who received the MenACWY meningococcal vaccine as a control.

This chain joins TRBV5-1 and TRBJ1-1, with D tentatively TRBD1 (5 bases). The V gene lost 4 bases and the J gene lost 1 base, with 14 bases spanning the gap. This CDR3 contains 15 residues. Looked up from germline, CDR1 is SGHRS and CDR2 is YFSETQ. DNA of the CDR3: TGCGCCAGCAGCGGACGGGGACGGACGAACACTGAAGCTTTCTTT. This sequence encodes CASSGRGRTNTEAFF.

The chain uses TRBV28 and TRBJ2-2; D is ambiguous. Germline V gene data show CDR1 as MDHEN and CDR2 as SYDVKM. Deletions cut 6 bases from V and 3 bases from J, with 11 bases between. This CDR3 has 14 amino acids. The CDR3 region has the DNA TGTGCCAGCAGGGGTTACATGGACACCGGGGAGCTGTTTTTT. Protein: CASRGYMDTGELFF. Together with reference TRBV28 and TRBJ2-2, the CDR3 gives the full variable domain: DVKVTQSSRYLVKRTGEKVFLECVQDMDHENMFWYRQDPGLGLRLIYFSYDVKMKEKGDIPEGYSVSREKKERFSLILESASTNQTSMYLCASRGYMDTGELFFGEGSRLTVL.

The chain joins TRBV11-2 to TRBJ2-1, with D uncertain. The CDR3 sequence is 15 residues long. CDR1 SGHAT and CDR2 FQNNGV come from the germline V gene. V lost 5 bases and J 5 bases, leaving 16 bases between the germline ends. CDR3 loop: CASSETLGPNNEQFF. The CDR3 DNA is TGTGCCAGCAGCGAGACCTTAGGTCCAAACAATGAGCAGTTCTTC.

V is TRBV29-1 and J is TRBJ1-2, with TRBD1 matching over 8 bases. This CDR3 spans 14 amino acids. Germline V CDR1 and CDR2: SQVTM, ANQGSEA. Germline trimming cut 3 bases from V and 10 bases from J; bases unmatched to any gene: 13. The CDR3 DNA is TGCAGCGTTGAGATCGTAGCCTTGACAGGGGCCTACACCTTC. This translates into CSVEIVALTGAYTF.

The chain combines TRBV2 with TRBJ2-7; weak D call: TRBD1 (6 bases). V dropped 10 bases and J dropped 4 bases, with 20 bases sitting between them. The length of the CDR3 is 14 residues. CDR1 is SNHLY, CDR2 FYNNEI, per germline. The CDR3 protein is CATKGEGGGYEQYF. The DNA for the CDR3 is TGTGCCACCAAGGGGGAAGGGGGTGGATACGAGCAGTACTTC.

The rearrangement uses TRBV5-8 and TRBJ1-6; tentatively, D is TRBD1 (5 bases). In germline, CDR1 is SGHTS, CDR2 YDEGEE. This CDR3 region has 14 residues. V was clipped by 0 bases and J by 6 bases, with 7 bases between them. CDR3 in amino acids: CASSLGQPNSPLHF. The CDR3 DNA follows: TGTGCCAGCAGCTTGGGACAGCCTAATTCACCCCTCCACTTT.

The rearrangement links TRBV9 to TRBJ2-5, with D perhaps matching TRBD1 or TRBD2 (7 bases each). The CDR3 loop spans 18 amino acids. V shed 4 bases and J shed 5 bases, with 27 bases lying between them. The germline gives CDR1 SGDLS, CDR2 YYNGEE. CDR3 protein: CASSSPGGQTTEGETQYF. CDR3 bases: TGTGCCAGCAGCTCCCCGGGGGGACAGACTACCGAGGGGGAGACCCAGTACTTC.

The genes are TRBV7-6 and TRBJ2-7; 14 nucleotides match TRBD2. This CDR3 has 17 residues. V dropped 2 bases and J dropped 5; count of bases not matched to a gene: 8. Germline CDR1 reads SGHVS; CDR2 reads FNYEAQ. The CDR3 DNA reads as TGTGCCAGCAGCTTAAGGGGAGGACTAGCGGGAGGAAACGAGCAGTACTTC. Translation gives CASSLRGGLAGGNEQYF.

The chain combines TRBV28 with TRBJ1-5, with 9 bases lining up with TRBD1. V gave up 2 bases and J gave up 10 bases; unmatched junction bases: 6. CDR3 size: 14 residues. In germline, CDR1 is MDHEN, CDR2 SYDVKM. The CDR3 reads CASSLGQGWEPQHF. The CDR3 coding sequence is TGTGCCAGCAGTTTAGGACAGGGGTGGGAACCCCAGCATTTT.

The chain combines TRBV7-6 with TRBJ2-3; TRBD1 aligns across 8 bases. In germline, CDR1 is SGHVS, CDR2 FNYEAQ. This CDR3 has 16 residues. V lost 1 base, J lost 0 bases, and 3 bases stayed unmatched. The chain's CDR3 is CASSLGTGRSTDTQYF. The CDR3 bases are TGTGCCAGCAGCTTAGGGACAGGGAGGAGCACAGATACGCAGTATTTT.

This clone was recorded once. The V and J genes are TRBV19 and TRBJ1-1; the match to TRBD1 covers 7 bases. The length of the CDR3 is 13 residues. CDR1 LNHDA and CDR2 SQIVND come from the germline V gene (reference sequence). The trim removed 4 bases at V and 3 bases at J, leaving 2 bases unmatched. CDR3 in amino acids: CASSTDRDTEAFF. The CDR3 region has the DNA TGTGCCAGTAGTACCGACAGGGACACTGAAGCTTTCTTT.

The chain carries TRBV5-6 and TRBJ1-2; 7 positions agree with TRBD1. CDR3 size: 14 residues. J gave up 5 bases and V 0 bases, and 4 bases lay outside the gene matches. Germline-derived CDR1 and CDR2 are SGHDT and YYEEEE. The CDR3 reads CASSLVGGQYGYTF. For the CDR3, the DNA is TGTGCCAGCAGCTTGGTAGGGGGCCAATATGGCTACACCTTC.

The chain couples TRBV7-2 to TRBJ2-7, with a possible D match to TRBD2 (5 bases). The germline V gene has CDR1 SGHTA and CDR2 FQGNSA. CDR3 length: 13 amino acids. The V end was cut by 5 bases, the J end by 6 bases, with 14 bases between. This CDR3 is CASSSISSTEQYF. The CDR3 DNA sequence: TGTGCCAGCAGCAGTATTTCTAGCACCGAGCAGTACTTC.

DNA of the CDR3: TGTGCCAGCAGCTCTCAAGGGACCGCTTATAGCAATCAGCCCCAGCATTTT. It yields the protein CASSSQGTAYSNQPQHF. The V call is TRBV7-4, the J call TRBJ1-5, with D tentatively TRBD1 (5 bases). Trimming cost V 4 bases and J 0 bases, with 16 bases left between them. The length of the CDR3 is 17 residues. Germline lookup yields CDR1 SGHVT and CDR2 SQSDAQ. The full variable domain, rest sourced from reference TRBV7-4 and TRBJ1-5, is GAGVSQSPRYKVAKRGRDVALRCDSISGHVTLYWYRQTLGQGSEVLTYSQSDAQRDKSGRPSGRFSAERPERSVSTLKIQRTEQGDSAVYLCASSSQGTAYSNQPQHFGDGTRLSIL.

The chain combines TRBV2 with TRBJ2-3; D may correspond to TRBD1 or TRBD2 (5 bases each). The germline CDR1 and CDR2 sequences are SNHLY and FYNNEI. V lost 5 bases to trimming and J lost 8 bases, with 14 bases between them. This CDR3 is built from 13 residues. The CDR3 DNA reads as TGTGCCAGCAGTCCGGGGACGGAAACTACGCAGTATTTT. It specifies CASSPGTETTQYF.

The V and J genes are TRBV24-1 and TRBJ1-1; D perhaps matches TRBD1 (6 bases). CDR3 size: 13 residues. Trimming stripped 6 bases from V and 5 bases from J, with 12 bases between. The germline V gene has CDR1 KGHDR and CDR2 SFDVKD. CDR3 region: CATSSGVGTEAFF. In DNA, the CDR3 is TGTGCCACCAGTTCAGGGGTGGGGACTGAAGCTTTCTTT.

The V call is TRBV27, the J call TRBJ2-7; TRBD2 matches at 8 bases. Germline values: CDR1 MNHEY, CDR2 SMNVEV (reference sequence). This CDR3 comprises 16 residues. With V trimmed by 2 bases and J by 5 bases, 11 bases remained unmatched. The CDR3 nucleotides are TGTGCCAGCAGTTTAGACCGGGAGGGCCTAGGGGACGAGCAGTACTTC. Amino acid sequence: CASSLDREGLGDEQYF.

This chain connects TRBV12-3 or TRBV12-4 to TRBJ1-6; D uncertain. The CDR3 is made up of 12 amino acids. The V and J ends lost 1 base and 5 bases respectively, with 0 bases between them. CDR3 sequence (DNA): TGTGCCAGCAGTTTAGATAATTCACCCCTCCACTTT. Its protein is CASSLDNSPLHF.

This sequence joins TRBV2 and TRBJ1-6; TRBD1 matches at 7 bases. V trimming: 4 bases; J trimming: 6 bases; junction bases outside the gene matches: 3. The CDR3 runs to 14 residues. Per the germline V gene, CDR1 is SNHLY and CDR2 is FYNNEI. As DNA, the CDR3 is TGTGCCAGCAGTGTCCGGGACAGTAATTCACCCCTCCACTTT. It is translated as CASSVRDSNSPLHF. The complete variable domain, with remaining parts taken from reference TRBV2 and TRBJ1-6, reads EPEVTQTPSHQVTQMGQEVILRCVPISNHLYFYWYRQILGQKVEFLVSFYNNEISEKSEIFDDQFSVERPDGSNFTLKIRSTKLEDSAMYFCASSVRDSNSPLHFGNGTRLTVT.

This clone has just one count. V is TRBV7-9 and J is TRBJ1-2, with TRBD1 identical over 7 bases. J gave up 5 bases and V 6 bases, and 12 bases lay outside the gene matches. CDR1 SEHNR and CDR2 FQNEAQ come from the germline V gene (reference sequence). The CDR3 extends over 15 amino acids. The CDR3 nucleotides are TGTGCCAGCAGTGCCGGGACAGAAATTCTTTATGGCTACACCTTC. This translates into CASSAGTEILYGYTF.

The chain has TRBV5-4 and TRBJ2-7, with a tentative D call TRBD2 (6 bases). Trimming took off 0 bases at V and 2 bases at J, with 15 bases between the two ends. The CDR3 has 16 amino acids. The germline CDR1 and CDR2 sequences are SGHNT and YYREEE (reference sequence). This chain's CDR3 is CASSLGKGAGTYEQYF. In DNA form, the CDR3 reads TGTGCCAGCAGCTTGGGAAAAGGAGCGGGTACCTACGAGCAGTACTTC.

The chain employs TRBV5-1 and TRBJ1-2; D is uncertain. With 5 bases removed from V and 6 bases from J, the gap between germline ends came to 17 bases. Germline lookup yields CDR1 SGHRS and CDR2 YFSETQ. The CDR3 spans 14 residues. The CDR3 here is CASSKLGRGDGYTF. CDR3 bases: TGCGCCAGCAGTAAATTAGGGCGTGGTGATGGCTACACCTTC.

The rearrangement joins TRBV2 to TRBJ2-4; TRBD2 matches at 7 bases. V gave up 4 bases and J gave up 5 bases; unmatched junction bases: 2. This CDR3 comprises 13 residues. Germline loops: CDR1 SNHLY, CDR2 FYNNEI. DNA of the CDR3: TGTGCCAGCAGTGGGGACTACCAAAACATTCAGTACTTC. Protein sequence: CASSGDYQNIQYF.

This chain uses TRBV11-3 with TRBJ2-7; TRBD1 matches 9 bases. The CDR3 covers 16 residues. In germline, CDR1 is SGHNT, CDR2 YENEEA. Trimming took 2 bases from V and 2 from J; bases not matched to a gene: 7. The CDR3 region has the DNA TGTGCCAGCAGCTTACCACAAGGGGACAGGGCCTACGAGCAGTACTTC. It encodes CASSLPQGDRAYEQYF.

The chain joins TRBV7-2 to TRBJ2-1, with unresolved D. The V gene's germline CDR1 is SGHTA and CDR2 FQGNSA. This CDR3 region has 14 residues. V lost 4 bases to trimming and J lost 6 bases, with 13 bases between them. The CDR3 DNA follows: TGTGCCAGCAGCTCCCTAGGATCGGCCAATGAGCAGTTCTTC. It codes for CASSSLGSANEQFF.

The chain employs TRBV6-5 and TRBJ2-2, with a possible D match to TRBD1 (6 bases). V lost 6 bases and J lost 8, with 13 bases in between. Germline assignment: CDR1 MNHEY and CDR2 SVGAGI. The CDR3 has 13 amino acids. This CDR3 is CASSSGTSGELFF. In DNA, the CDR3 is TGTGCCAGCAGCTCCGGGACATCTGGGGAGCTGTTTTTT.

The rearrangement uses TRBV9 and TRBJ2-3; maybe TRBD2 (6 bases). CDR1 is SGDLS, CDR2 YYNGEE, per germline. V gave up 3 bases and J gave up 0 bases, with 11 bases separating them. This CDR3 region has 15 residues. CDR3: CASSGSGFSTDTQYF. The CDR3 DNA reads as TGTGCCAGCAGCGGTAGCGGCTTTAGCACAGATACGCAGTATTTT.